The rows below give T cell receptor beta chains drawn from one sample of a study of molecular identifiers for immune sequencing clone quantification. TCRdb ran MiXCR on the PCR reads and lists one entry per CDR3 protein. The data contain about 320,000 distinct CDR3 sequences, roughly 24% of them seen just once; the ten biggest clones take up around 0.74%. The sample comprised naive CD8+ T cells from blood, with Jurkat cell RNA spiked in. The receptors originated from a human donor in good health. Some libraries in this study had Jurkat cell RNA spiked in. Both conserved end residues are part of each CDR3. Each record gives: V gene, CDR3 length, clone size, D gene, J gene, CDR3 DNA, CDR3 protein. The D gene is left open where the match is weak. A row's size may be missing; if present it is once, few, many or a size class.

V: TRBV27
length: 12
size: few
D: .
J: TRBJ1-1
DNA: TGTGCCAGCAGCGGCCTAAGGTCTGAAGCTTTCTTT
CDR3: CASSGLRSEAFF

V: TRBV20-1
length: 12
size: .
D: .
J: TRBJ1-2
DNA: TGCAGTGCTAGAGGGACGGACTATGGCTACACCTTC
CDR3: CSARGTDYGYTF

V: TRBV5-4
length: 14
size: few
D: TRBD2
J: TRBJ2-7
DNA: TGTGCCAGCAGCTCGACTAGCGGGAGTGCCGAGCAGTACTTC
CDR3: CASSSTSGSAEQYF

V: TRBV6-5
length: 14
size: many
D: TRBD1
J: TRBJ1-1
DNA: TGTGCCAGCAGACCCAGAGACAGGGTGACTGAAGCTTTCTTT
CDR3: CASRPRDRVTEAFF

V: TRBV20-1
length: 15
size: .
D: TRBD1
J: TRBJ1-6
DNA: TGCAGTGCTAGTCGACAGGGAACCTATAATTCACCCCCCCACTTT
CDR3: CSASRQGTYNSPPHF

V: TRBV11-2
length: 14
size: .
D: TRBD2
J: TRBJ2-3
DNA: TGTGCCAGCAGCCCCGGGAGGGGTCTAGATACGCAGTATTTT
CDR3: CASSPGRGLDTQYF

V: TRBV6-1
length: 16
size: .
D: .
J: TRBJ1-1
DNA: TGTGCCAGCAGCTCACTGTTGGGGGCTGAGTACACTGAAGCTTTCTTT
CDR3: CASSSLLGAEYTEAFF

V: TRBV12-5
length: 18
size: .
D: .
J: TRBJ1-3
DNA: TGTGCTAGTGGTTTGGTACCCCCATCGGGGCTCGGGGGAAACACCATATATTTT
CDR3: CASGLVPPSGLGGNTIYF

V: TRBV20-1
length: 13
size: few
D: TRBD1
J: TRBJ1-1
DNA: TGCAGTGCTAGCGGACAGGGCTTCTCTGAAGCTTTCTTT
CDR3: CSASGQGFSEAFF

V: TRBV7-9
length: 12
size: few
D: .
J: TRBJ2-5
DNA: TGTGCCAGCAGCTTTCAGGTGGAGACCCAGTACTTC
CDR3: CASSFQVETQYF

V: TRBV7-9
length: 15
size: many
D: TRBD1
J: TRBJ1-5
DNA: TGTGCCAGCACCCAAACCGGGACAGGGAACCAGCCCCAGCATTTT
CDR3: CASTQTGTGNQPQHF